This entry features one T cell receptor beta chain sequence. This CDR3 comprises 14 residues. The germline CDR1 and CDR2 sequences are DFQATT and SNEGSKA (reference sequence). Trimming shortened V by 0 bases and J by 0 bases, and 9 bases separated the two germline ends. The data are from a study of CD8 T cells in Susac syndrome. RNA was extracted with the RNeasy kit, and a quantity of about 0.45 to 1 ug was reverse transcribed using random hexamers. The immunoSEQ assay covered 54 Vbeta and 13 Jbeta segments for CDR3. TCRdb ran MiXCR on the immunoSEQ multiplex PCR reads and lists one entry per CDR3 protein. The sample consists of 100,000 to 150,000 distinct CDR3 sequences, around 86% of them appearing once.

Sequencing was performed on CD8+ T cells from PBMCs. V and J are TRBV20-1 and TRBJ2-7; D call uncertain. This receptor was identified in a human donor with multiple sclerosis. CDR3 DNA sequence: TGCAGTGCTAGAGATAACCGAGACTCCTACGAGCAGTACTTC. This encodes CSARDNRDSYEQYF.